This entry concerns a single T cell receptor beta chain. No cognate antigen has been identified for it. Base quality data are lacking; no much larger clone is found one base away. This specimen belongs to a study of blood T cell repertoires in COVID-19 (dated by TCRdb to the early 2020s). Background for the entire study: Collaborator samples came from the United States, Italy and Spain and covered acute and convalescent phases of COVID-19. The prospective study material was composed of cDNA or gDNA derived from T cells, B-cell-depleted T cells, or PBMCs. Subjects who had been exposed to COVID-19, were actively infected with it, or had recovered from it provided the deeply sampled blood TCRbeta repertoires that made up the dataset. The repertoires were made available in a free public database intended to serve as a resource for research on the immune response to SARS-CoV-2. The samples were drawn from two sources: the first 160 participants of the ongoing ImmuneRACE study, and 1,200 or so subjects contributed by 6 global collaborators. A de-identified subject ID, COVID-19 status, age in years and sex were almost always included in the sample metadata. HLA class I and class II types, where available, came from metadata supplied by the sample provider rather than from assay-based typing. The paper's findings and limits, for the study overall: The amount of clinical and demographic metadata varied by source and participant and was provided uncurated.

The immunoSEQ Assay, a bias-controlled multiplex PCR, was used to amplify TCRbeta CDR3 regions from genomic DNA. The study's processing was this. Nucleated cell counts per sample were estimated from amplification of reference gene primers within the assay. To quantify the absolute abundance of each unique TCRbeta CDR3 rearrangement, sequence reads were collapsed and filtered. For each sample, productive Simpson clonality was calculated as the square root of Simpson's diversity index over productive rearrangements. As stored in TCRdb, this immuneACCESS dataset retains in-frame rearrangements with V and J assigned. A fraction of the clones does not appear; measured against another copy, unresolved V genes explain less than half of the discrepancy, and the remainder lacks a known reason. V, J and clone size reflect that table, while D and trimming were determined from the DNA. This sample has around 190,000 clones in its table, and nearly 90% of those were observed once. In total, the top ten clones hold 1.9% of the sample.

Samples from volunteer blood donors who had recovered from COVID-19 were contributed by a second Seattle source. Whole blood was collected in K2EDTA tubes by collaborating institutions according to the institutions' own protocols. For TCRbeta analysis, collaborators shipped samples as frozen whole blood, isolated PBMCs, or DNA extracted from either of those sample types. Sequencing was carried out using peripheral blood. The source is a young man who had recovered from COVID-19.

At the DNA level, the sequence is TGTGCCAGCACTAGTTTGGGAGGGGTTTATAATTCACCCCTCCACTTT. Its product reads: CASTSLGGVYNSPLHF. Recombination joined TRBV28 with TRBJ1-6; the D segment could be TRBD1, given 5 matching bases. Taken from the germline V gene, the CDR1 and CDR2 loops are MDHEN and SYDVKM. There are 16 amino acids in the CDR3, from cysteine to phenylalanine inclusive. The read is trimmed to its CDR3 DNA, 48 bases read in frame from base 1. The trim is 7 bases for V and 4 bases for J, with a gap of 17 bases between the germline ends. The full variable domain, with segments outside the CDR3 supplied by the reference TRBV28 and TRBJ1-6 proteins, appears as DVKVTQSSRYLVKRTGEKVFLECVQDMDHENMFWYRQDPGLGLRLIYFSYDVKMKEKGDIPEGYSVSREKKERFSLILESASTNQTSMYLCASTSLGGVYNSPLHFGNGTRLTVT.